The 10 T cell receptor beta chains in this list originate from one sample, sequenced in a study of blood T cell repertoires in COVID-19. Some clones are missing from TCRdb's copy, which holds only in-frame ones; the method was immunoSEQ multiplex PCR. Here the sample spans about 260,000 clones, 88% being singletons. Sequencing was done on a sample of PBMCs or T cells enriched from blood (not recorded which). These receptor sequences come from a woman aged 40 to 49 who had been exposed to COVID-19.

The CDR3 DNA reads as TGCAGTGCCGACGGAGGGTATGGCTACACCTTC. This gives the protein CSADGGYGYTF. The J gene is TRBJ1-2, the V gene TRBV20-1; D ambiguous. Looked up from germline, CDR1 is DFQATT and CDR2 is SNEGSKA (reference sequence). This CDR3 has 11 amino acids. Between the trimmed V and J ends, which lost 6 bases and 5 bases, there was a span of 10 bases.

This clone was recorded only once. This chain joins TRBV9 and TRBJ2-1, with 14 bases identical to TRBD2. J lost 1 base, V lost 3 bases, and 9 bases had no gene match. The CDR3 covers 19 residues. Germline V lookup: CDR1 SGDLS, CDR2 YYNGEE. CDR3 amino acids: CASSARGLAGAGSYNEQFF. CDR3 coding DNA: TGTGCCAGCAGCGCCCGGGGACTAGCGGGGGCCGGGTCCTACAATGAGCAGTTCTTC.

The CDR3 region is CASSWDREGYTF. The CDR3 coding sequence is TGTGCCAGCAGTTGGGACAGGGAGGGCTACACCTTC. The V and J genes are TRBV6-5 and TRBJ1-2, with 9 nucleotides matching TRBD1. V lost 4 bases to trimming and J lost 8 bases; unmatched junction nucleotides: 2. Germline CDR1 MNHEY, CDR2 SVGAGI. CDR3 length: 12 residues.

This rearrangement joins TRBV25-1 to TRBJ1-2; 10 bases are a match to TRBD1. V gave up 5 bases and J gave up 6 bases; unmatched junction bases: 6. Germline lookup yields CDR1 MGHDK and CDR2 SYGVNS. The length of the CDR3 is 14 residues. CDR3 protein: CASSIGTGDHGYTF. The CDR3 DNA reads as TGTGCCAGCAGTATCGGGACAGGGGATCATGGCTACACCTTC.

The chain joins TRBV28 to TRBJ1-2; D unresolved. Between the trimmed V and J ends, which lost 1 base and 6 bases, there was a span of 12 bases. This CDR3 contains 14 residues. Germline loops: CDR1 MDHEN, CDR2 SYDVKM. In DNA, the CDR3 is TGTGCCAGCAGTTTATCGGGGAGGCGAAATGGCTACACCTTC. Its protein product is CASSLSGRRNGYTF.

Here the CDR3 DNA reads TGTGCCAGCAGTCGCCCCCGGGACAGGTTTTCACCCCTCCACTTT. It translates to CASSRPRDRFSPLHF. The gene calls are TRBV6-5 and TRBJ1-6; 8 bases are shared with TRBD1. Germline assignment: CDR1 MNHEY and CDR2 SVGAGI. This CDR3 has 15 amino acids. Losses at the gene ends were 5 bases for V and 9 bases for J; bases not matched to a gene: 9.

The J gene is TRBJ2-7, the V gene TRBV5-1; TRBD2 is a possible D gene (7 bases). CDR3 length: 13 residues. In germline, CDR1 is SGHRS, CDR2 YFSETQ. Trimming cost V 3 bases and J 5 bases, with 12 bases left between them. For the CDR3, the DNA is TGCGCCAGCAGCTGGGAGGGGGTCCACGAGCAGTACTTC. Translated: CASSWEGVHEQYF. The complete variable domain, with remaining parts taken from reference TRBV5-1 and TRBJ2-7, reads KAGVTQTPRYLIKTRGQQVTLSCSPISGHRSVSWYQQTPGQGLQFLFEYFSETQRNKGNFPGRFSGRQFSNSRSEMNVSTLELGDSALYLCASSWEGVHEQYFGPGTRLTVT.

V usage is TRBV18 and J usage is TRBJ1-5; possibly TRBD1 for D (6 bases). There are 15 residues in the CDR3. V dropped 6 bases and J dropped 4 bases, with 16 bases sitting between them. Germline CDR1 and CDR2: KGHSH and LQKENI. The CDR3 spells CASSPGHFNNQPQHF. CDR3 DNA: TGTGCCAGCTCGCCGGGACATTTTAATAATCAGCCCCAGCATTTT.

V and J are TRBV4-2 and TRBJ2-1; possibly TRBD2 for D (6 bases). There are 15 residues in the CDR3. Germline V gene data show CDR1 as LGHNA and CDR2 as YNFKEQ. V was trimmed by 0 bases and J by 7 bases, leaving 13 bases between them. Here the CDR3 DNA reads TGTGCCAGCAGCCAAGATGGCCTGGAGGGGAATGAGCAGTTCTTC. It codes for CASSQDGLEGNEQFF.

The gene calls are TRBV2 and TRBJ1-5; D call uncertain. CDR1 is SNHLY, CDR2 FYNNEI, per germline. The germline V and J ends were trimmed by 11 bases and 6 bases, with 11 bases remaining between them. CDR3 length equals 11 residues. This CDR3 is CAGFGGQPQHF. For the CDR3, the DNA is TGTGCCGGCTTCGGAGGTCAGCCCCAGCATTTT.